Below are 27 T cell receptor beta chains sequenced from a single sample in a study of T-cell reconstitution after alpha-beta-depleted transplantation in children. Unique molecular identifiers featured in how the TCRbeta library was prepared. From the PCR reads, TCRdb called clonotypes with MiXCR, one entry per CDR3 protein. The sample shows almost 600,000 distinct CDR3 sequences, 25% to 30% of them seen only once. The source was PBMCs, collected before TCRalphabeta/CD19-depleted stem cell transplant. The receptors derive from a boy under three years old with Wiskott-Aldrich syndrome, due to receive a stem cell transplant.

The rearrangement joins TRBV11-2 to TRBJ2-1, with D tentatively TRBD1 (6 bases). The V end was cut by 6 bases, the J end by 10 bases, with 22 bases between. From germline, CDR1 is SGHAT and CDR2 FQNNGV. CDR3 length: 15 amino acids. CDR3 DNA sequence: TGTGCCAGCAGATCAGGGGCGATTGCGGTTGGGGAGCAGTTCTTC. It is translated as CASRSGAIAVGEQFF.

CDR3: CSAGTSGSRETQYF. CDR3 nucleotides: TGCAGTGCTGGGACTAGCGGGAGTCGAGAGACCCAGTACTTC. The genes are TRBV20-1 and TRBJ2-5, with 14 bases fitting TRBD2. Germline V gene lookup returns CDR1 DFQATT and CDR2 SNEGSKA (reference sequence). This CDR3 is built from 14 residues. J lost 4 bases, V lost 5 bases, and 3 bases had no gene match.

The table lists this clonotype with a few counts. The V call is TRBV27, the J call TRBJ2-1, with 7 bases aligning to TRBD2. The germline V gene has CDR1 MNHEY and CDR2 SMNVEV (reference sequence). The CDR3 has 18 residues. Trimming took 5 bases from V and 1 from J; bases not matched to a gene: 14. CDR3 DNA: TGTGCCAGCAGTCGAAGTACATTCGGGAGGATTTCCTACAATGAGCAGTTCTTC. Translating it yields CASSRSTFGRISYNEQFF.

The chain joins TRBV28 to TRBJ2-1; 13 nucleotides agree with TRBD2. Germline trimming cut 5 bases from V and 8 bases from J; bases unmatched to any gene: 6. The germline V gene encodes CDR1 MDHEN and CDR2 SYDVKM. The CDR3 is 15 amino acids. CDR3 residues: CASSTSGRGLYEQFF. CDR3 coding DNA: TGTGCCAGCAGTACTAGCGGGAGGGGGCTGTATGAGCAGTTCTTC. Full variable domain (outside the CDR3, taken from reference TRBV28 and TRBJ2-1): DVKVTQSSRYLVKRTGEKVFLECVQDMDHENMFWYRQDPGLGLRLIYFSYDVKMKEKGDIPEGYSVSREKKERFSLILESASTNQTSMYLCASSTSGRGLYEQFFGPGTRLTVL.

The chain combines TRBV5-1 with TRBJ1-1, with 7 bases fitting TRBD1. The ends lost 2 bases at V and 2 bases at J; junction bases unmatched: 15. This CDR3 contains 18 residues. CDR1 SGHRS and CDR2 YFSETQ come from the germline V gene. In nucleotides, the CDR3 is TGCGCCAGCAGCTTCTCCCAGGGGGGCCCGACATTTAACACTGAAGCTTTCTTT. Translating gives CASSFSQGGPTFNTEAFF.

This clonotype came up many times. The chain couples TRBV5-1 to TRBJ2-5, with D hard to call. The CDR3 consists of 13 residues. The germline V gene encodes CDR1 SGHRS and CDR2 YFSETQ. V lost 0 bases and J 4 bases, leaving 7 bases between the germline ends. CDR3 sequence (DNA): TGCGCCAGCAGCTTGGGAGTATTAGAGACCCAGTACTTC. Its translation: CASSLGVLETQYF.

The rearrangement uses TRBV29-1 and TRBJ1-2, with D perhaps matching TRBD1 (5 bases). The V end was cut by 7 bases, the J end by 2 bases, with 17 bases between. The CDR3 sequence is 14 residues long. Per the germline V gene, CDR1 is SQVTM and CDR2 is ANQGSEA. The chain's CDR3 is CSALGGRRNYGYTF. In DNA, the CDR3 is TGCAGCGCCTTGGGGGGGAGGCGGAACTATGGCTACACCTTC.

This clonotype turned up a few times. The CDR3 bases are TGCAGTGCCATACCGGGAGATGGGTCACCCCTCCACTTT. Amino acid sequence: CSAIPGDGSPLHF. This chain uses TRBV20-1 with TRBJ1-6; D not certain. Per germline, CDR1 DFQATT and CDR2 SNEGSKA (reference sequence). The CDR3 has 13 amino acids. V was trimmed by 6 bases and J by 10 bases, leaving 16 bases between them.

V usage is TRBV6-5 and J usage is TRBJ1-4; D ambiguous. Germline CDR1 MNHEY, CDR2 SVGAGI. This CDR3 is 16 amino acids long. Trimming removed 0 bases at V and 0 bases at J, with 8 bases between. CDR3 sequence (DNA): TGTGCCAGCAGTTACTCACGGACCGCAACTAATGAAAAACTGTTTTTT. Its translation: CASSYSRTATNEKLFF.

In this sample, this clonotype turned up a few times. The chain couples TRBV5-4 to TRBJ2-3, with 10 bases lining up with TRBD2. CDR3 size: 17 residues. Germline-derived CDR1 and CDR2 are SGHNT and YYREEE (reference sequence). After removal of 2 bases from V and 3 bases from J, the junction contained 9 bases not matched to a gene. The CDR3 loop reads CASSFKPGTSATDTQYF. The CDR3 coding sequence is TGTGCCAGCAGCTTCAAACCCGGGACTAGCGCGACAGATACGCAGTATTTT.

This clonotype was seen more than once but under ten times. The V and J genes are TRBV30 and TRBJ2-3, with 8 nucleotides matching TRBD1. This CDR3 is 12 amino acids long. V lost 8 bases and J lost 2; bases outside the gene matches: 3. The germline gives CDR1 GTSNPN, CDR2 SVGIG (reference sequence). The CDR3: CAQQGVTDTQYF. The CDR3 DNA sequence: TGTGCCCAACAGGGGGTCACAGATACGCAGTATTTT.

V is TRBV5-1 and J is TRBJ2-1, with 14 positions matching TRBD2. J lost 2 bases, V lost 1 base, and 11 bases had no gene match. This CDR3 region has 20 residues. Germline V CDR1 and CDR2: SGHRS, YFSETQ. Here the CDR3 DNA reads TGCGCCAGCAGCTTGAAACCCGGGACTAGCGGGAGTAGGGCCTACAATGAGCAGTTCTTC. As protein: CASSLKPGTSGSRAYNEQFF.

A single count supports this clonotype. V and J are TRBV11-1 and TRBJ1-5; TRBD1 matches at 12 bases. CDR3 length equals 18 residues. CDR1 SGHAT and CDR2 FQDESV come from the germline V gene (reference sequence). J lost 2 bases, V lost 5 bases, and 10 bases had no gene match. The CDR3 spells CASSETGQGARGNQPQHF. For the CDR3, the DNA is TGTGCCAGCAGCGAGACGGGACAGGGGGCGCGAGGCAATCAGCCCCAGCATTTT.

The chain links TRBV7-9 to TRBJ2-1; 8 positions match TRBD2. The CDR3 is 16 amino acids. Germline V gene sequence: CDR1 SEHNR, CDR2 FQNEAQ (reference sequence). After removal of 0 bases from V and 7 bases from J, the junction contained 8 bases not matched to a gene. This CDR3 is CASSLAVAGGGNEQFF. In nucleotides, the CDR3 is TGTGCCAGCAGCTTAGCGGTTGCGGGAGGAGGGAATGAGCAGTTCTTC.

The CDR3 loop reads CATSYGLAKNIQYF. DNA of the CDR3: TGTGCCACCAGCTACGGTCTAGCCAAAAACATTCAGTACTTC. The chain uses TRBV24-1 and TRBJ2-4; D uncertain. This CDR3 comprises 14 residues. Trimming stripped 7 bases from V and 0 bases from J, with 9 bases between. Germline assignment: CDR1 KGHDR and CDR2 SFDVKD.

The V call is TRBV2, the J call TRBJ2-2; tentative D call: TRBD1 (5 bases). CDR3 size: 13 residues. The V end lost 8 bases, the J end lost 4 bases, and 11 bases lay between the germline ends. The V gene's germline CDR1 is SNHLY and CDR2 FYNNEI. The CDR3 region has the DNA TGTGCCAGCGACAGCTACGCCACCGGGGAGCTGTTTTTT. This translates into CASDSYATGELFF.

This chain connects TRBV20-1 to TRBJ2-3; 8 bases are shared with TRBD2. Germline CDR1 DFQATT, CDR2 SNEGSKA (reference sequence). The CDR3 runs 15 residues. V shed 3 bases and J 4 bases; nucleotides not matched to a gene: 9. CDR3 sequence: CSASPSGSRADTQYF. CDR3 DNA: TGCAGTGCTAGTCCCAGCGGGAGTCGGGCAGATACGCAGTATTTT.

This rearrangement joins TRBV5-1 to TRBJ2-1; 13 bases line up with TRBD2. From germline, CDR1 is SGHRS and CDR2 YFSETQ. Trimming removed 4 bases from V and 7 bases from J; junction bases left unmatched: 8. CDR3 length: 16 residues. DNA for the CDR3: TGCGCCAGCAGCGCAGGGACTAGCGGGATAGGTAATGAGCAGTTCTTC. Translated: CASSAGTSGIGNEQFF.

This clonotype has a handful of counts. The rearrangement links TRBV28 to TRBJ2-5; D unclear. The CDR3 length is 14 residues. Germline V lookup: CDR1 MDHEN, CDR2 SYDVKM. Trimming stripped 7 bases from V and 3 bases from J, with 15 bases between. The CDR3 sequence: CASNGDGAKETQYF. The CDR3 region has the DNA TGTGCCAGCAATGGTGACGGAGCAAAAGAGACCCAGTACTTC.

The V call is TRBV5-1, the J call TRBJ2-1; TRBD1 aligns across 10 bases. Germline V gives CDR1 SGHRS, CDR2 YFSETQ. J lost 9 bases, V lost 5 bases, and 8 bases had no gene match. This CDR3 comprises 14 residues. CDR3 sequence reads: CASRQPGQGFEQFF. CDR3 DNA: TGCGCCAGCAGACAGCCGGGACAGGGGTTTGAGCAGTTCTTC. The full variable domain, rest sourced from reference TRBV5-1 and TRBJ2-1, is KAGVTQTPRYLIKTRGQQVTLSCSPISGHRSVSWYQQTPGQGLQFLFEYFSETQRNKGNFPGRFSGRQFSNSRSEMNVSTLELGDSALYLCASRQPGQGFEQFFGPGTRLTVL.

This chain uses TRBV12-3 or TRBV12-4 with TRBJ2-5; 8 bases agree with TRBD1. The CDR3 spans 15 residues. V shed 5 bases, J shed 2 bases, and the junction held 7 bases outside the gene matches. DNA of the CDR3: TGTGCCAGCAGTCGCGGACAGGGAAGGCAAGAGACCCAGTACTTC. It translates to CASSRGQGRQETQYF.

This clonotype has a single count. This chain links TRBV20-1 with TRBJ2-2; D is undetermined. Trimming pared 3 bases from V and 5 bases from J, leaving 19 bases between. The CDR3 runs 16 residues. From germline, CDR1 is DFQATT and CDR2 SNEGSKA (reference sequence). The CDR3 reads CSASSPQGFLTGELFF. DNA of the CDR3: TGCAGTGCTAGTTCCCCCCAAGGCTTCCTGACCGGGGAGCTGTTTTTT.

This chain links TRBV24-1 with TRBJ2-3, with a possible D match to TRBD2 (5 bases). In germline, CDR1 is KGHDR, CDR2 SFDVKD. The CDR3 contains 18 residues. The V gene lost 9 bases and the J gene lost 5 bases, with 29 bases spanning the gap. The CDR3 region has the DNA TGTGCCACCTCCAACCCTCTACTAACGGGAAACAAAAGAGATACGCAGTATTTT. Residues: CATSNPLLTGNKRDTQYF.

This rearrangement joins TRBV29-1 to TRBJ2-1; D is unclear. Trimming pared 1 base from V and 1 base from J, leaving 8 bases between. Germline assignment: CDR1 SQVTM and CDR2 ANQGSEA. The CDR3 totals 14 residues. The CDR3 reads CSVEGRGSYNEQFF. The CDR3 bases are TGCAGCGTTGAAGGTCGCGGTTCCTACAATGAGCAGTTCTTC.

V is TRBV5-1 and J is TRBJ1-6; possibly TRBD1 for D (5 bases). Trimming took 4 bases from V and 11 from J, leaving 16 bases between them. This CDR3 spans 14 amino acids. Germline V gene lookup returns CDR1 SGHRS and CDR2 YFSETQ. CDR3 in amino acids: CASSLARVQTPLHF. Written as DNA, the CDR3 is TGCGCCAGCAGCCTCGCCAGGGTTCAGACACCCCTCCACTTT.

This clonotype was seen a few times. V usage is TRBV12-3 or TRBV12-4 and J usage is TRBJ2-7, with 7 bases identical to TRBD1. This CDR3 comprises 12 residues. The J segment lost 6 bases and the V segment lost 5 bases, leaving 4 bases of the junction unmatched. In nucleotides, the CDR3 is TGTGCCAGCAGTGGATACAGGGGCGAGCAGTACTTC. This gives the protein CASSGYRGEQYF.

This clonotype is a singleton in its sample. The V and J genes are TRBV30 and TRBJ2-5; TRBD1 agrees at 9 bases. The CDR3 has 16 amino acids. J gave up 4 bases and V 1 base, and 10 bases lay outside the gene matches. Per the germline V gene, CDR1 is GTSNPN and CDR2 is SVGIG (reference sequence). The CDR3 DNA sequence: TGTGCCTGGAGTGAAATGAACAGGGGGCGCTCAGAGACCCAGTACTTC. It yields the protein CAWSEMNRGRSETQYF.